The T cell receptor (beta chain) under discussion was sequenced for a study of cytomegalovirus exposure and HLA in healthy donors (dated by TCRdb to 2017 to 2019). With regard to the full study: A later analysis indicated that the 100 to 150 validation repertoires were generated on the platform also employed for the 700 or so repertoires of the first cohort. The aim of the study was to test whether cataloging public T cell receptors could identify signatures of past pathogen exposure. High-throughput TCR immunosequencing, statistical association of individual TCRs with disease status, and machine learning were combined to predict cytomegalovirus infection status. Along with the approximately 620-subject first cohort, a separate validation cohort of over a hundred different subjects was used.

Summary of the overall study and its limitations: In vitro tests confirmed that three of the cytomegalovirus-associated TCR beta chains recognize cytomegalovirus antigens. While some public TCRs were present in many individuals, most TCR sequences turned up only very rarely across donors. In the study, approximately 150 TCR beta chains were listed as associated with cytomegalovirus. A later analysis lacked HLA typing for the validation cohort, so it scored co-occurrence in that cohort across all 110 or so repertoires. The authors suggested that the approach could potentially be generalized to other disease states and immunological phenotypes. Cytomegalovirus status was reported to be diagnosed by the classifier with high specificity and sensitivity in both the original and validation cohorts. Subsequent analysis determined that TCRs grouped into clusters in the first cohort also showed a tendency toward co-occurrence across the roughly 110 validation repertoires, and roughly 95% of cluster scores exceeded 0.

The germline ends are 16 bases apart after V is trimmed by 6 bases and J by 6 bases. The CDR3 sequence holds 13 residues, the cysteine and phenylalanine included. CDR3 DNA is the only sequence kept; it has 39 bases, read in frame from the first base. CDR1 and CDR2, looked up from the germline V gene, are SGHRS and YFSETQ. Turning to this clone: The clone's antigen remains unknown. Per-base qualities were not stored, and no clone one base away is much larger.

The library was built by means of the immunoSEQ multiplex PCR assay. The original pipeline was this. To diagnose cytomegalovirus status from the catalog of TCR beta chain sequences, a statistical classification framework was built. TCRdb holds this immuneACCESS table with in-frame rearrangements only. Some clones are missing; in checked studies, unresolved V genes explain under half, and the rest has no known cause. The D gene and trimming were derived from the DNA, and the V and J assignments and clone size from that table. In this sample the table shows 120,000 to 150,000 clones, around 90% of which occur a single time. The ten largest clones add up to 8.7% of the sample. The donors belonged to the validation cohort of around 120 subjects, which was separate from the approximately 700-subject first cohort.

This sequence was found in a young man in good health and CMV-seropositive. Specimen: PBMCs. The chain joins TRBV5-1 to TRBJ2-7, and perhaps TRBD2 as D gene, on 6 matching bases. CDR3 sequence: CASKEGPTREQYF. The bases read TGCGCCAGCAAGGAGGGCCCCACGCGCGAGCAGTACTTC.